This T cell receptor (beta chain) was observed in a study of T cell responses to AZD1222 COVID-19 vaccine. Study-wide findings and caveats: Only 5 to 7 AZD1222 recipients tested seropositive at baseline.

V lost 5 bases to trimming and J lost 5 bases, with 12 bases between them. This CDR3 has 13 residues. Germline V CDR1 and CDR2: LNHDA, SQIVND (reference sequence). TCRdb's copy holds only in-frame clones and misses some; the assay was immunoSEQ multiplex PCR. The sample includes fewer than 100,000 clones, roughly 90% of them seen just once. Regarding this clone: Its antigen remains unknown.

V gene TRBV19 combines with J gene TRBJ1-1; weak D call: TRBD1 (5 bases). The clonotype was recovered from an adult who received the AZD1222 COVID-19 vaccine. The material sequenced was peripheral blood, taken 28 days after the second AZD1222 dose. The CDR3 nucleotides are TGTGCCAGTAGTCTAGGGGCAAGGACTGAAGCTTTCTTT. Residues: CASSLGARTEAFF.